These T cell receptor beta chains were read from a single sample in a study of radiotherapy plus CTLA-4 blockade in lung cancer. Sequencing used immunoSEQ multiplex PCR; TCRdb keeps in-frame clones, though not all of them. The table includes around 56,000 clones, less than 85% detected once. The material sequenced was peripheral blood, taken from a patient treated with radiotherapy plus ipilimumab. The receptors stem from a human donor with non-small cell lung cancer who had a complete response to radiotherapy plus ipilimumab. The CDR3 runs from the conserved cysteine through the conserved F or W. Each record gives: V gene, J gene, clone size, D gene, CDR3 protein, CDR3 DNA. D genes are given only for firm matches. Not every row has a clone size; where given, it reads once, few, many or a size class.

v_call: TRBV2; j_call: TRBJ1-1; clone_size: -; d_call: -; cdr3_aa: CATSDSENTEAFF; cdr3_nt: TGTGCCACCTCTGACTCCGAGAACACTGAAGCTTTCTTT
v_call: TRBV6-8; j_call: TRBJ2-1; clone_size: -; d_call: TRBD1; cdr3_aa: CASGSRGLEVKCEQFF; cdr3_nt: TGTGCCAGCGGCTCGAGGGGGCTAGAGGTGAAGTGCGAGCAGTTCTTC
v_call: TRBV29-1; j_call: TRBJ2-3; clone_size: -; d_call: -; cdr3_aa: CSGAGQRLTDTQYF; cdr3_nt: TGCAGCGGTGCCGGACAGAGACTGACAGATACGCAGTATTTT
v_call: TRBV5-1; j_call: TRBJ2-7; clone_size: once; d_call: -; cdr3_aa: CASSPMGGGVEQYF; cdr3_nt: TGCGCCAGCAGCCCCATGGGGGGGGGCGTAGAGCAGTACTTC
v_call: TRBV9; j_call: TRBJ2-3; clone_size: once; d_call: -; cdr3_aa: CASSVGDFPGDTQYF; cdr3_nt: TGTGCCAGCAGCGTAGGGGACTTCCCAGGGGATACGCAGTATTTT
v_call: TRBV29-1; j_call: TRBJ1-2; clone_size: -; d_call: TRBD1; cdr3_aa: CSVEKTPGQINYGYTF; cdr3_nt: TGCAGCGTTGAGAAGACTCCGGGACAGATTAACTATGGCTACACCTTC
v_call: TRBV29-1; j_call: TRBJ2-4; clone_size: -; d_call: TRBD2; cdr3_aa: CSASGQRESKNIQYF; cdr3_nt: TGCAGCGCTTCGGGCCAGCGGGAGAGCAAAAACATTCAGTACTTC
v_call: TRBV19; j_call: TRBJ2-1; clone_size: -; d_call: -; cdr3_aa: CASSTSPRQLYNEQFF; cdr3_nt: TGTGCCAGTAGTACTTCCCCGAGACAGTTATACAATGAGCAGTTCTTC
v_call: TRBV6-5; j_call: TRBJ1-4; clone_size: -; d_call: TRBD1; cdr3_aa: CASSYRGQSNEKLFF; cdr3_nt: TGTGCCAGCAGTTACAGGGGGCAGTCTAATGAAAAACTGTTTTTT
v_call: TRBV20-1; j_call: TRBJ2-3; clone_size: -; d_call: -; cdr3_aa: CSARGGGPQYF; cdr3_nt: TGCAGTGCTAGAGGTGGAGGGCCCCAGTATTTT
v_call: TRBV7-9; j_call: TRBJ2-7; clone_size: -; d_call: TRBD1; cdr3_aa: CASSPQGAEQYF; cdr3_nt: TGTGCCAGCAGCCCACAGGGGGCCGAGCAGTACTTC
v_call: TRBV4-1; j_call: TRBJ2-5; clone_size: -; d_call: TRBD1; cdr3_aa: CASSQGQGAGETQYF; cdr3_nt: TGCGCCAGCAGCCAAGGACAGGGGGCGGGGGAGACCCAGTACTTC
v_call: TRBV9; j_call: TRBJ2-3; clone_size: -; d_call: -; cdr3_aa: CASSPGNTDTQYF; cdr3_nt: TGTGCCAGCAGCCCGGGAAACACAGATACGCAGTATTTT
v_call: TRBV7-2; j_call: TRBJ1-2; clone_size: -; d_call: -; cdr3_aa: CASSPRRDYGYTF; cdr3_nt: TGTGCCAGCAGCCCACGGAGGGACTATGGCTACACCTTC
v_call: TRBV29-1; j_call: TRBJ2-1; clone_size: -; d_call: -; cdr3_aa: CSVEDGQVWEQFF; cdr3_nt: TGCAGCGTTGAAGACGGTCAGGTTTGGGAGCAGTTCTTC
v_call: TRBV7-8; j_call: TRBJ2-5; clone_size: once; d_call: TRBD1; cdr3_aa: CASSSRKGQGETQYF; cdr3_nt: TGTGCCAGCAGCTCACGTAAAGGACAGGGTGAGACCCAGTACTTC
v_call: TRBV5-1; j_call: TRBJ2-1; clone_size: -; d_call: TRBD1; cdr3_aa: CASSLRTGGGEQFF; cdr3_nt: TGCGCCAGCAGCTTGCGGACAGGGGGCGGTGAGCAGTTCTTC
v_call: TRBV23-1; j_call: TRBJ1-2; clone_size: -; d_call: TRBD1; cdr3_aa: CASSHIDPHTRTGAYTF; cdr3_nt: TGCGCCAGCAGTCATATCGACCCTCACACCCGGACAGGGGCGTACACCTTC
v_call: TRBV5-1; j_call: TRBJ2-5; clone_size: -; d_call: TRBD1; cdr3_aa: CASSQTGVGETQYF; cdr3_nt: TGCGCCAGCAGCCAGACAGGGGTTGGAGAGACCCAGTACTTC
v_call: TRBV7-9; j_call: TRBJ2-3; clone_size: -; d_call: TRBD2; cdr3_aa: CASSLFSGGSDTQYF; cdr3_nt: TGTGCCAGCAGCTTGTTTAGCGGGGGATCAGATACGCAGTATTTT
v_call: TRBV7-2; j_call: TRBJ1-2; clone_size: -; d_call: TRBD1; cdr3_aa: CASSLWDRLVYTF; cdr3_nt: TGTGCCAGCAGCTTGTGGGACAGGTTGGTCTACACCTTC
v_call: TRBV10-3; j_call: TRBJ1-2; clone_size: -; d_call: TRBD1; cdr3_aa: CAAHRDRANYGYTF; cdr3_nt: TGTGCCGCTCACCGGGACAGGGCTAACTATGGCTACACCTTC
v_call: TRBV7-2; j_call: TRBJ1-5; clone_size: once; d_call: -; cdr3_aa: CASSYNRDQPQHF; cdr3_nt: TGTGCCAGCAGCTATAACAGGGATCAGCCCCAGCATTTT
v_call: TRBV6-1; j_call: TRBJ1-5; clone_size: few; d_call: TRBD1; cdr3_aa: CASSYTGGNQPQHF; cdr3_nt: TGTGCCAGCAGCTACACAGGGGGCAATCAGCCCCAGCATTTT
v_call: TRBV7-9; j_call: TRBJ1-2; clone_size: -; d_call: TRBD1; cdr3_aa: CASSPGQEAFYGYTF; cdr3_nt: TGTGCCAGCAGCCCAGGACAGGAGGCGTTCTATGGCTACACCTTC
v_call: TRBV20-1; j_call: TRBJ1-2; clone_size: -; d_call: -; cdr3_aa: CSATGQPVGTF; cdr3_nt: TGCAGTGCTACCGGACAGCCGGTGGGCACCTTC
v_call: TRBV21-1; j_call: TRBJ1-2; clone_size: -; d_call: -; cdr3_aa: CASSKSGTLYGYTF; cdr3_nt: TGTGCCAGCAGCAAATCCGGGACTCTCTATGGCTACACCTTC
v_call: TRBV27; j_call: TRBJ2-1; clone_size: -; d_call: TRBD2; cdr3_aa: CASNSGGLVVNEQFF; cdr3_nt: TGTGCCAGCAATAGCGGGGGACTAGTAGTCAATGAGCAGTTCTTC
v_call: TRBV15; j_call: TRBJ1-1; clone_size: -; d_call: -; cdr3_aa: CATSRDLGDTEAFF; cdr3_nt: TGTGCCACCAGCAGAGATCTTGGAGACACTGAAGCTTTCTTT
v_call: TRBV27; j_call: TRBJ1-1; clone_size: once; d_call: -; cdr3_aa: CASAGRGGAFF; cdr3_nt: TGTGCCAGTGCTGGGCGGGGTGGAGCTTTCTTT
v_call: TRBV5-6; j_call: TRBJ2-1; clone_size: -; d_call: -; cdr3_aa: CASSSRKEQFF; cdr3_nt: TGTGCCAGCAGCTCGAGGAAAGAGCAGTTCTTC
v_call: TRBV11-2; j_call: TRBJ1-1; clone_size: -; d_call: -; cdr3_aa: CASSQMGGGQTTEAFF; cdr3_nt: TGTGCCAGCAGCCAGATGGGGGGTGGGCAAACCACTGAAGCTTTCTTT
v_call: TRBV27; j_call: TRBJ2-1; clone_size: -; d_call: TRBD2; cdr3_aa: CASSLYETSGREQFF; cdr3_nt: TGTGCCAGCAGTTTATATGAGACTAGCGGGCGTGAGCAGTTCTTC
v_call: TRBV7-2; j_call: TRBJ1-5; clone_size: few; d_call: -; cdr3_aa: CASSLESGDQPQHF; cdr3_nt: TGTGCCAGCAGCTTAGAGTCGGGGGATCAGCCCCAGCATTTT
v_call: TRBV7-2; j_call: TRBJ1-5; clone_size: once; d_call: -; cdr3_aa: CASSYPGTNQPQHF; cdr3_nt: TGTGCCAGCAGCTACCCGGGAACCAATCAGCCCCAGCATTTT
v_call: TRBV5-6; j_call: TRBJ1-1; clone_size: -; d_call: -; cdr3_aa: CASRLAVGGPNTEAFF; cdr3_nt: TGTGCCAGCAGGTTGGCAGTGGGAGGACCGAACACTGAAGCTTTCTTT
v_call: TRBV2; j_call: TRBJ2-7; clone_size: medium-sized; d_call: -; cdr3_aa: CASSDNPGFTYEQYF; cdr3_nt: TGTGCCAGCAGTGATAATCCAGGTTTTACCTACGAGCAGTACTTC
v_call: TRBV15; j_call: TRBJ2-4; clone_size: -; d_call: -; cdr3_aa: CATSSGASNIQYF; cdr3_nt: TGTGCCACCAGCAGTGGGGCAAGCAACATTCAGTACTTC
v_call: TRBV9; j_call: TRBJ1-5; clone_size: -; d_call: -; cdr3_aa: CASSAGHSNQPQHF; cdr3_nt: TGTGCCAGCAGCGCAGGACATAGCAATCAGCCCCAGCATTTT
v_call: TRBV5-1; j_call: TRBJ2-5; clone_size: once; d_call: -; cdr3_aa: CASSEAGPEETQYF; cdr3_nt: TGCGCCAGCAGCGAGGCAGGGCCCGAAGAGACCCAGTACTTC
v_call: TRBV30; j_call: TRBJ1-6; clone_size: -; d_call: -; cdr3_aa: CAWRLDTNSPLHF; cdr3_nt: TGTGCCTGGAGGCTGGACACGAATTCACCCCTCCACTTT
v_call: TRBV6-1; j_call: TRBJ1-3; clone_size: -; d_call: -; cdr3_aa: CASSRAGEAGNTIYF; cdr3_nt: TGTGCCAGCAGTCGGGCGGGGGAGGCTGGAAACACCATATATTTT
v_call: TRBV30; j_call: TRBJ1-1; clone_size: -; d_call: -; cdr3_aa: CAWGPLRTVKTEAFF; cdr3_nt: TGTGCCTGGGGGCCCCTAAGGACAGTTAAAACTGAAGCTTTCTTT
v_call: TRBV5-1; j_call: TRBJ2-3; clone_size: -; d_call: TRBD2; cdr3_aa: CASSLALSGGRTDTQYF; cdr3_nt: TGCGCCAGCAGCTTGGCGCTCAGCGGGGGGCGGACAGATACGCAGTATTTT
v_call: TRBV7-8; j_call: TRBJ1-2; clone_size: -; d_call: TRBD1; cdr3_aa: CASSKGQGLNYGYTF; cdr3_nt: TGTGCCAGCAGCAAGGGACAGGGACTAAATTATGGCTACACCTTC
v_call: TRBV20-1; j_call: TRBJ2-7; clone_size: -; d_call: TRBD1; cdr3_aa: CSANRDREQYF; cdr3_nt: TGCAGTGCAAACCGGGACAGAGAGCAGTACTTC
v_call: TRBV10-3; j_call: TRBJ2-3; clone_size: -; d_call: -; cdr3_aa: CAISDLQGGGSTDTQYF; cdr3_nt: TGTGCCATCAGTGACTTGCAGGGAGGGGGAAGCACAGATACGCAGTATTTT
v_call: TRBV11-3; j_call: TRBJ2-3; clone_size: -; d_call: TRBD1; cdr3_aa: CASSSGTGETDTQYF; cdr3_nt: TGTGCCAGCAGCTCCGGGACAGGGGAGACAGATACGCAGTATTTT
v_call: TRBV2; j_call: TRBJ1-5; clone_size: -; d_call: -; cdr3_aa: CASSGQTGYSNQPQHF; cdr3_nt: TGTGCCAGCAGTGGTCAGACAGGATATAGCAATCAGCCCCAGCATTTT